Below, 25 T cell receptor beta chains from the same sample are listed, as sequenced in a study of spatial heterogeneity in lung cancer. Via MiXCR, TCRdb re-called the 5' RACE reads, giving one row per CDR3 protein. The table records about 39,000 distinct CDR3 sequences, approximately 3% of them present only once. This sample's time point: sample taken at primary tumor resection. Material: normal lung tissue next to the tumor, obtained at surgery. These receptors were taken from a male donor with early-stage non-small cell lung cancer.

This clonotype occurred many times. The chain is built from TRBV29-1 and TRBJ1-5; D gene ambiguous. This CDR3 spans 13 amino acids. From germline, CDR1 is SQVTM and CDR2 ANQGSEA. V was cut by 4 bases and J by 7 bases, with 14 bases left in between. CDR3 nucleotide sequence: TGCAGCGTTGTGGACCAGAAGGGACAGCCCCAGCATTTT. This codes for CSVVDQKGQPQHF.

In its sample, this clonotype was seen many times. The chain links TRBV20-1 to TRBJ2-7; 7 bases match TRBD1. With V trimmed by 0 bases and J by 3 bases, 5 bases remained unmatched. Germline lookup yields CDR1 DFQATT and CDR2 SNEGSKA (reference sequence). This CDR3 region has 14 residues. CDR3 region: CSARDFTGVYEQYF. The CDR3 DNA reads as TGCAGTGCTAGAGATTTTACAGGGGTCTACGAGCAGTACTTC.

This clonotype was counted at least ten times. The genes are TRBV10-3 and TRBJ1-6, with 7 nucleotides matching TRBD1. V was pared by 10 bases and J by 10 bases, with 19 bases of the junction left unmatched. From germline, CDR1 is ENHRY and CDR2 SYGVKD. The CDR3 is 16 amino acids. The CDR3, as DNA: TGTGCCACCTATGATGTAGGGGAGACAGGGTTCTCACCCCTCCACTTT. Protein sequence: CATYDVGETGFSPLHF.

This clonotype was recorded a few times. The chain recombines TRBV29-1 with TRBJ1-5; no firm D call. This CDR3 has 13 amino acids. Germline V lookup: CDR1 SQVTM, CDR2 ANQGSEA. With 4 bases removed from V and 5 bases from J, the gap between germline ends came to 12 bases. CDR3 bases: TGCAGCGTTGTGCTGCAGGACGATCAGCCCCAGCATTTT. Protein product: CSVVLQDDQPQHF.

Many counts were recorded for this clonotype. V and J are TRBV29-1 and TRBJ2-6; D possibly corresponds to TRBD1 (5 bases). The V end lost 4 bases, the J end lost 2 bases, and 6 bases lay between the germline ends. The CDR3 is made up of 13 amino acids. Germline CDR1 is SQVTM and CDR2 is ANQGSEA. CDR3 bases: TGCAGCGTTGCAGGGACTGGGGCCAACGTCCTGACTTTC. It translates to CSVAGTGANVLTF.

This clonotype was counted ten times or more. The CDR3 region is CAVGQLNEKLFF. DNA for the CDR3: TGTGCCGTAGGACAGCTTAATGAAAAACTGTTTTTT. The chain links TRBV2 to TRBJ1-4, with D possibly being TRBD1 (6 bases). Trimming pared 11 bases from V and 4 bases from J, leaving 11 bases between. The CDR3 loop spans 12 amino acids. Germline-derived CDR1 and CDR2 are SNHLY and FYNNEI.

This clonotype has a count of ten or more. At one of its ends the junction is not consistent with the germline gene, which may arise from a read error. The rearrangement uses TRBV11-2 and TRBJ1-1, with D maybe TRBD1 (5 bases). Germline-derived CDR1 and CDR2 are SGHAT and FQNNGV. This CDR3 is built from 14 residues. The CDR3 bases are TGTGCCAGCAGCCTAGAACAGGCTTGGTCTGAAGCTTTCTTT. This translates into CASSLEQAWSEAFF.

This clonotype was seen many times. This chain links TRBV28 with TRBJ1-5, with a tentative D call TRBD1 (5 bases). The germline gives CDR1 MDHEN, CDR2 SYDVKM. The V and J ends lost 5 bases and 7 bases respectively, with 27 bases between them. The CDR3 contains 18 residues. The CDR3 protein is CASSPGDLLRMVLQPQHF. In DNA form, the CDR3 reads TGTGCCAGCAGTCCGGGGGACTTGCTGCGGATGGTGTTACAGCCCCAGCATTTT.

The CDR3 loop is CASSFLFGGEREQYF. CDR3 nucleotide sequence: TGTGCCAGCAGCTTCCTCTTCGGCGGCGAGAGGGAGCAGTACTTC. V is TRBV11-2 and J is TRBJ2-7; D ambiguous. CDR3 length: 15 residues. V was cut by 3 bases and J by 7 bases, with 19 bases left in between. Germline V gene sequence: CDR1 SGHAT, CDR2 FQNNGV.

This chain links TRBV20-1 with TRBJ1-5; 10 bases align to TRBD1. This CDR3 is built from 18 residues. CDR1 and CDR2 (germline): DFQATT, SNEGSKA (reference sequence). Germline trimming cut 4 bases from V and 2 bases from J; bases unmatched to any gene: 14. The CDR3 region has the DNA TGCAGTGCTACCTTTCCGGGACAGGGGTTATTGGGCAATCAGCCCCAGCATTTT. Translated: CSATFPGQGLLGNQPQHF.

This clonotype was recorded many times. CDR3 DNA: TGTGCCATCAGTGAGTCGACAGGGGAAGGCGAGCAGTACTTC. Its translation is CAISESTGEGEQYF. The genes are TRBV10-3 and TRBJ2-7, with 8 nucleotides matching TRBD1. Looked up from germline, CDR1 is ENHRY and CDR2 is SYGVKD. V dropped 0 bases and J dropped 6; count of bases not matched to a gene: 4. The CDR3 loop spans 14 amino acids.

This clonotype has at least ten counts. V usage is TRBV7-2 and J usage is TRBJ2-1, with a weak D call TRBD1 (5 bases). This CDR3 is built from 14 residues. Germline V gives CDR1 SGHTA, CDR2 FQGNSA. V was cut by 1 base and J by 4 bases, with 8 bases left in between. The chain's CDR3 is CASSLGREYNEQFF. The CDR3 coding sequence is TGTGCCAGCAGCTTAGGCAGGGAATACAATGAGCAGTTCTTC.

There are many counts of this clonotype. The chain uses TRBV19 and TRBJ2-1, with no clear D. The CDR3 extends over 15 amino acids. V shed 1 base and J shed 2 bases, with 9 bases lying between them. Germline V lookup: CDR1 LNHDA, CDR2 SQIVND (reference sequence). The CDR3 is CASSIGSRTYNEQFF. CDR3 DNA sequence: TGTGCCAGTAGTATAGGTAGCCGGACCTACAATGAGCAGTTCTTC.

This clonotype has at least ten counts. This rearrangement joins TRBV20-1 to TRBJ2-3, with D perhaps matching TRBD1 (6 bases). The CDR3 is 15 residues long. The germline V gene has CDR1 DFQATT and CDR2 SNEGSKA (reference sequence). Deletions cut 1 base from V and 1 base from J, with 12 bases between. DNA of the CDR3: TGCAGTGCTAGAGTTTACAGGGTTGGCACAGATACGCAGTATTTT. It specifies CSARVYRVGTDTQYF.

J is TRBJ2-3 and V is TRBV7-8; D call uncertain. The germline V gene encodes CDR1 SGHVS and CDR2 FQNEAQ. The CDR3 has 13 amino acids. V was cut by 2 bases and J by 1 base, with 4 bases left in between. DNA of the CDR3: TGTGCCAGCAGCTTATTGGGCACAGATACGCAGTATTTT. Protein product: CASSLLGTDTQYF.

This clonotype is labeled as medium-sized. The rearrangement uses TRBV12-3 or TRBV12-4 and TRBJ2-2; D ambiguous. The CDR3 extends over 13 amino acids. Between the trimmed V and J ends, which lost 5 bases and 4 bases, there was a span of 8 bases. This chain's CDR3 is CASSLVRTGELFF. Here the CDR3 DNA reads TGTGCCAGCAGTCTCGTTCGCACCGGGGAGCTGTTTTTT.

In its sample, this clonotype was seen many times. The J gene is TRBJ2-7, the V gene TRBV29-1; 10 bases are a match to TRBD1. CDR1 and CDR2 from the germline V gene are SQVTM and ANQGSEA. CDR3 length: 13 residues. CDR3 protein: CSVRTGGNSEQYF. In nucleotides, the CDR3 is TGCAGTGTTCGGACAGGGGGTAACAGCGAGCAGTACTTC.

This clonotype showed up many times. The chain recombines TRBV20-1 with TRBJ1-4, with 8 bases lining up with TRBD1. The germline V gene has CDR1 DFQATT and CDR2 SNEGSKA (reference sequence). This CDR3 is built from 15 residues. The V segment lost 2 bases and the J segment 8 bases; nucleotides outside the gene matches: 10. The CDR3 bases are TGCAGTGCTAGATCCGCACAGGGGGTACAGGAAAAACTGTTTTTT. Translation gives CSARSAQGVQEKLFF.

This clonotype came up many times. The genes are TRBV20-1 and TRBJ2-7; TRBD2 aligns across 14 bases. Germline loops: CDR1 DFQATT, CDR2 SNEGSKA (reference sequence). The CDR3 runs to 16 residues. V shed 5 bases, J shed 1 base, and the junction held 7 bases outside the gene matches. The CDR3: CSARGTSGSVSYEQYF. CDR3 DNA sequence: TGCAGTGCTCGAGGGACTAGCGGGAGTGTTTCCTACGAGCAGTACTTC.

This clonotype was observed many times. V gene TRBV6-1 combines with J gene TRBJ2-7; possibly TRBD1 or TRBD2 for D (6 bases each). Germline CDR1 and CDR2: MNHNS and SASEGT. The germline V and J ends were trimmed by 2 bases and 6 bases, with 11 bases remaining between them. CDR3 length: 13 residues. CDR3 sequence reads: CASSERGTREQYF. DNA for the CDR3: TGTGCCAGCAGTGAAAGGGGGACTCGCGAGCAGTACTTC.

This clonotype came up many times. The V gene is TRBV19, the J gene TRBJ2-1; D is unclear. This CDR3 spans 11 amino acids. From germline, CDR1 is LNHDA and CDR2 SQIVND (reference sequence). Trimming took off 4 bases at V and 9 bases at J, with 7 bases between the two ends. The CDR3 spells CASSTLSEQFF. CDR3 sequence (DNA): TGTGCCAGTAGTACGCTAAGTGAGCAGTTCTTC.

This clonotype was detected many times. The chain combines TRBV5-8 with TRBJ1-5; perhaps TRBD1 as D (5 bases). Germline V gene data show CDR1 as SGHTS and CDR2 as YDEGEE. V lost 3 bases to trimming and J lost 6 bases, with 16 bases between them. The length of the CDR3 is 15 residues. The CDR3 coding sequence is TGTGCCAGCAGCTCATTGACGGGGGGTAGTCAGCCCCAGCATTTT. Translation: CASSSLTGGSQPQHF.

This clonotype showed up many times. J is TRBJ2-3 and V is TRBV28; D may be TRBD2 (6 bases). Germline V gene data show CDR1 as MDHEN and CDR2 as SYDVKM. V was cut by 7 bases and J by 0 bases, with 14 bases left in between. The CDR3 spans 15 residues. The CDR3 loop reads CASIYGGASTDTQYF. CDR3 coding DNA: TGTGCCAGCATTTACGGGGGAGCGAGCACAGATACGCAGTATTTT.

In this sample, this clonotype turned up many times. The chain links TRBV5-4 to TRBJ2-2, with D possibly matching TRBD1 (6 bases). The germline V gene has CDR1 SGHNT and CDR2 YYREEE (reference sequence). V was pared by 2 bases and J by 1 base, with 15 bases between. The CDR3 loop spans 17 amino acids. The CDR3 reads CASSFRHGGLNTGELFF. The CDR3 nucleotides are TGTGCCAGCAGCTTTCGTCATGGGGGCCTGAACACCGGGGAGCTGTTTTTT.

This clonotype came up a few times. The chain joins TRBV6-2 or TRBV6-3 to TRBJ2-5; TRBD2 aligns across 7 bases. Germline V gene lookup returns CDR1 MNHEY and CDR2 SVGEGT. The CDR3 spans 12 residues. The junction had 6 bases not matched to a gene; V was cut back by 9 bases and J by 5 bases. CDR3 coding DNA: TGTGCCAGTAGAAGCGGGGTGGAGACCCAGTACTTC. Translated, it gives CASRSGVETQYF.